This TCR beta chain stems from a study of OX40 agonist ivuxolimab in advanced cancers. V gave up 0 bases and J gave up 3 bases, with 9 bases separating them. CDR3 length: 14 amino acids. Germline V gene lookup returns CDR1 SGHRS and CDR2 YFSETQ. Points from the study as a whole: CD4+ and CD8+ T cells in blood underwent clonal expansion by week 6 at 0.1 to 3.0 mg/kg.

In the case of this clone: Antigen specificity is unknown.

Profiling relied on immunoSEQ multiplex PCR, and the TCRdb table lists in-frame clones only, not all of them. This sample has some 150,000 clones, with roughly 91% found just once. The source material was CD4+ or CD8+ T cells sorted from blood, sampled in a trial of the OX40 agonist ivuxolimab. The receptor was derived from an adult with an advanced solid tumor such as melanoma, head and neck, liver or kidney cancer. The rearrangement joins TRBV5-1 to TRBJ1-2; no clear D. The DNA of the CDR3 is TGCGCCAGCAGCTTGGACGCCGGGTACTATGGCTACACCTTC. Protein product: CASSLDAGYYGYTF. Full variable domain (missing parts from reference TRBV5-1 and TRBJ1-2): KAGVTQTPRYLIKTRGQQVTLSCSPISGHRSVSWYQQTPGQGLQFLFEYFSETQRNKGNFPGRFSGRQFSNSRSEMNVSTLELGDSALYLCASSLDAGYYGYTFGSGTRLTVV.